The 14 T cell receptor beta chains below come from one sample, sequenced in a study of spatial heterogeneity in lung cancer. Study-wide results and caveats: How many expanded intratumoral alpha and beta TCRs were present tracked the tumor mutation count, which was a count of nonsynonymous mutations.

Time point indicated: sample taken at primary tumor resection. Their antigens remain unidentified. Each CDR3 protein is one row after TCRdb ran MiXCR on the 5' RACE reads. This table has around 20,000 distinct CDR3 sequences, about 7.5% appearing once. The sample here was lung tumor tissue, taken at surgery. Receptor source: a male donor with early-stage non-small cell lung cancer.

This clonotype was observed at least ten times. The V call is TRBV12-3 or TRBV12-4, the J call TRBJ2-7, with 8 bases aligning to TRBD1. The length of the CDR3 is 15 residues. V shed 5 bases and J 4 bases; nucleotides not matched to a gene: 10. The CDR3 is CASSVSGTGVYEQYF. In nucleotides, the CDR3 is TGTGCCAGCAGTGTCTCCGGGACAGGCGTTTACGAGCAGTACTTC.

This clonotype is deemed medium-sized. V and J are TRBV19 and TRBJ2-2, with TRBD1 identical over 7 bases. J gave up 6 bases and V 4 bases, and 5 bases lay outside the gene matches. The germline V gene has CDR1 LNHDA and CDR2 SQIVND (reference sequence). The CDR3 extends over 14 amino acids. Here the CDR3 reads CASSTPTGAGELFF. In nucleotides, the CDR3 is TGTGCCAGTAGTACCCCTACAGGGGCCGGGGAGCTGTTTTTT.

In this sample, this clonotype turned up a few times. The chain uses TRBV11-2 and TRBJ2-7; TRBD1 matches at 9 bases. Germline V lookup: CDR1 SGHAT, CDR2 FQNNGV. The CDR3 covers 14 residues. V lost 1 base and J lost 7; bases outside the gene matches: 5. The CDR3 DNA follows: TGTGCCAGCAGCTTAGGTCGGACAGGGGCTGAGCAGTACTTC. It translates to CASSLGRTGAEQYF.

This chain uses TRBV20-1 with TRBJ1-3, with D perhaps matching TRBD1 (6 bases). The V gene's germline CDR1 is DFQATT and CDR2 SNEGSKA (reference sequence). V was cut by 0 bases and J by 6 bases, with 15 bases left in between. The length of the CDR3 is 15 residues. The CDR3 region has the DNA TGCAGTGCTAGAGATCCCACAGGGAGTGCAAACACCATATATTTT. Its protein is CSARDPTGSANTIYF.

At least ten counts were recorded for this clonotype. The V call is TRBV7-8, the J call TRBJ1-1, with 11 bases fitting TRBD1. Germline values: CDR1 SGHVS, CDR2 FQNEAQ. V shed 5 bases and J 1 base; nucleotides not matched to a gene: 6. The CDR3 has 16 residues. The CDR3: CASSPRDRGSNTEAFF. CDR3 nucleotides: TGTGCCAGCAGCCCGCGGGACAGGGGGTCGAACACTGAAGCTTTCTTT.

This clonotype showed up just a few times. The CDR3 sequence: CASSEEVARTDTQYF. The CDR3 DNA sequence: TGTGCCAGCAGTGAAGAGGTGGCCCGCACAGATACGCAGTATTTT. The chain links TRBV2 to TRBJ2-3; D gene ambiguous. CDR1 is SNHLY, CDR2 FYNNEI, per germline. V lost 1 base and J lost 1, with 9 bases in between. The length of the CDR3 is 15 residues.

This clonotype was counted only a few times. The genes are TRBV20-1 and TRBJ2-7, with 7 bases fitting TRBD2. Germline V CDR1 and CDR2: DFQATT, SNEGSKA (reference sequence). Trimming took 4 bases from V and 5 from J; bases not matched to a gene: 11. The CDR3 runs 14 residues. In nucleotides, the CDR3 is TGCAGTGCTACCTCCGGGATCGGGGGGAACGAGCAGTACTTC. Translating gives CSATSGIGGNEQYF.

The V gene is TRBV5-1, the J gene TRBJ2-3; D uncertain. Germline CDR1 and CDR2: SGHRS and YFSETQ. The V end was cut by 0 bases, the J end by 2 bases, with 10 bases between. This CDR3 spans 15 amino acids. The CDR3 sequence is CASSLGSKDTDTQYF. The CDR3 DNA follows: TGCGCCAGCAGCTTGGGCAGCAAGGACACAGATACGCAGTATTTT.

The sample holds a few counts of this clonotype. The chain recombines TRBV11-3 with TRBJ2-2; D might be TRBD2 (5 bases). Per the germline V gene, CDR1 is SGHNT and CDR2 is YENEEA. The V end was cut by 0 bases, the J end by 6 bases, with 17 bases between. The CDR3 is made up of 17 amino acids. In nucleotides, the CDR3 is TGTGCCAGCAGCTTAGATTGGAGGAAATTATACGCCGGGGAGCTGTTTTTT. Amino acids: CASSLDWRKLYAGELFF.

The sample holds a few counts of this clonotype. The chain carries TRBV5-4 and TRBJ2-2, with D unresolved. Germline-derived CDR1 and CDR2 are SGHNT and YYREEE (reference sequence). The CDR3 extends over 15 amino acids. V was trimmed by 0 bases and J by 0 bases, leaving 6 bases between them. The CDR3 DNA sequence: TGTGCCAGCAGCTTGGGACCTACGAACACCGGGGAGCTGTTTTTT. Translated, it gives CASSLGPTNTGELFF.

This clonotype was observed at least ten times. This CDR3 is CSVRLGGRNYGYTF. CDR3 bases: TGCAGCGTGCGGTTGGGGGGGCGCAACTATGGCTACACCTTC. The chain uses TRBV29-1 and TRBJ1-2; weak D call: TRBD1 (6 bases). From germline, CDR1 is SQVTM and CDR2 ANQGSEA. V was trimmed by 6 bases and J by 2 bases, leaving 16 bases between them. The CDR3 is 14 amino acids.

The V call is TRBV2, the J call TRBJ2-1, with 7 positions matching TRBD2. V was pared by 6 bases and J by 5 bases, with 4 bases of the junction left unmatched. Germline V gene lookup returns CDR1 SNHLY and CDR2 FYNNEI. The length of the CDR3 is 13 residues. In DNA, the CDR3 is TGTGCCAGCAGAGGCGGGGGTGACAATGAGCAGTTCTTC. This codes for CASRGGGDNEQFF.

The CDR3 is CASSLGPNTEAFF. CDR3 in DNA: TGTGCCAGCAGCCTGGGACCGAACACTGAAGCTTTCTTT. V is TRBV11-2 and J is TRBJ1-1; D perhaps matches TRBD1 (5 bases). V dropped 5 bases and J dropped 1 base, with 8 bases sitting between them. Germline assignment: CDR1 SGHAT and CDR2 FQNNGV. The CDR3 totals 13 residues.

The chain has TRBV30 and TRBJ1-1, with D unclear. Trimming took 2 bases from V and 3 from J, leaving 7 bases between them. The V gene's germline CDR1 is GTSNPN and CDR2 SVGIG (reference sequence). The CDR3 contains 12 residues. CDR3 protein: CAWSRGYTEAFF. The CDR3 DNA reads TGTGCCTGGAGTCGCGGGTACACTGAAGCTTTCTTT.